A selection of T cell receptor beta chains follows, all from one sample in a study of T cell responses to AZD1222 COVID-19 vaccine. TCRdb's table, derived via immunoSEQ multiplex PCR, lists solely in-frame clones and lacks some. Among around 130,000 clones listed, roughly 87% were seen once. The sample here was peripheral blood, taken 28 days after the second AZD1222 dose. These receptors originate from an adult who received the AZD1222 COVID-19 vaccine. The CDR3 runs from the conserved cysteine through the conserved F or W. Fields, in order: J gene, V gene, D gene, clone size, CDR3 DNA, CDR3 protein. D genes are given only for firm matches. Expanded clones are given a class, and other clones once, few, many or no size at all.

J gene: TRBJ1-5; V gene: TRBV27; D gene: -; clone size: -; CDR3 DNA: TGTGCCAGCAGTCTGGAGGGTTATAGCAATCAGCCCCAGCATTTT; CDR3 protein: CASSLEGYSNQPQHF
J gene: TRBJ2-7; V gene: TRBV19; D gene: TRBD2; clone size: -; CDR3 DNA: TGTGCCAGTAGTCCCAGACAGGTGGCTAGCGGGGAGCAGTACTTC; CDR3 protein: CASSPRQVASGEQYF
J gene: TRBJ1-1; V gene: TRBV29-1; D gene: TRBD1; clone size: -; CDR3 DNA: TGCAGCGTTGATAATCGACAGGGGACCACTGAAGCTTTCTTT; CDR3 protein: CSVDNRQGTTEAFF
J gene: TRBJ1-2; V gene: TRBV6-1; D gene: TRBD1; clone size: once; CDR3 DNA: TGTGCCAGCAGTAAAGTGTCCGGGACAGGGGAGAATGGCTACACCTTC; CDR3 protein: CASSKVSGTGENGYTF
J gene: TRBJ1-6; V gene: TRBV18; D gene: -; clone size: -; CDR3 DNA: TGTGCCAGCTCACCACGGCAGGGAGGTACCTATAATTCACCCCTCCACTTT; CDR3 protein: CASSPRQGGTYNSPLHF
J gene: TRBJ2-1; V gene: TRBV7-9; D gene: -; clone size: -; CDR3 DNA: TGTGCCAGCAGCTTAGCGCTGGCAGCCAGTGAGCAGTTCTTC; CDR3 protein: CASSLALAASEQFF
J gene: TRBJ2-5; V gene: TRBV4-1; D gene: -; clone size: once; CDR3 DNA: TGCGCCAGCAGCCCGGGCCCTGGCGGAGAGACCCAGTACTTC; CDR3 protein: CASSPGPGGETQYF
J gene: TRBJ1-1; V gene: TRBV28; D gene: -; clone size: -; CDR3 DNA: TGTGCCAGCAGTTTTGCCCGGACTGAAGCTTTCTTT; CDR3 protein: CASSFARTEAFF
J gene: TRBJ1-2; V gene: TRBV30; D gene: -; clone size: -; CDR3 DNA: TGTGCCTGGAGTGGAAGGGTATATGGCTACACCTTC; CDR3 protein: CAWSGRVYGYTF
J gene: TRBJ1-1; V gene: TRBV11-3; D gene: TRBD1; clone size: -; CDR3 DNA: TGTGCCAGCAGCTTAGGGGGACAGGGGGGATCTGAAGCTTTCTTT; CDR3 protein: CASSLGGQGGSEAFF
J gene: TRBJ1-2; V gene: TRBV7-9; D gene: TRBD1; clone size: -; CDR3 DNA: TGTGCCAGCAGCTTAGAGGCAGGGGGGTCTCATGGCTACACCTTC; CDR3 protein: CASSLEAGGSHGYTF
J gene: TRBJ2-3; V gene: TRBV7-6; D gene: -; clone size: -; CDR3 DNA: TGTGCCAGCAGCTTAGGATCCGTAAGCACAGATACGCAGTATTTT; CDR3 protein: CASSLGSVSTDTQYF
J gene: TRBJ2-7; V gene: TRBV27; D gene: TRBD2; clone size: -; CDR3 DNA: TGTGCCAGCATCGGGACTAGCGGCTCCTACGAGCAGTACTTC; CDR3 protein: CASIGTSGSYEQYF
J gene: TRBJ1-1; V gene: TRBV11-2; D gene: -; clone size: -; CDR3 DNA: TGTGCCAGCAGCTTAGGCGGGGACACTGAAGCTTTCTTT; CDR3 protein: CASSLGGDTEAFF
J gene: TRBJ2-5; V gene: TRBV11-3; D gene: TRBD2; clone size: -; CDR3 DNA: TGTGCCAGCAGCTTAGATCTCGCTAGCGGGGGTCAAGAGACCCAGTACTTC; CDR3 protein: CASSLDLASGGQETQYF
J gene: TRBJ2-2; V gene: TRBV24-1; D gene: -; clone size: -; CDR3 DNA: TGTGCCACCAGTGCCCTGATAACCGGGGAGCTGTTTTTT; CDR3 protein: CATSALITGELFF
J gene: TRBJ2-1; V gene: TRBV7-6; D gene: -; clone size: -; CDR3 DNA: TGTGCCAGCAGCTTTTTTCGGAGCTCCTACAATGAGCAGTTCTTC; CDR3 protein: CASSFFRSSYNEQFF
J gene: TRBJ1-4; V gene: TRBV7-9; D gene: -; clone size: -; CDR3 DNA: TGTGCCAGCAGCTTAGCGTCCCTAGGGCTATATGAAAAACTGTTTTTT; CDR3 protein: CASSLASLGLYEKLFF
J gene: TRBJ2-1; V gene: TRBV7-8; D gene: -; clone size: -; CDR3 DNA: TGTGCCAGCAGCCCCCCAGGGCTCTACAACAATGAGCAGTTCTTC; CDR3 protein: CASSPPGLYNNEQFF
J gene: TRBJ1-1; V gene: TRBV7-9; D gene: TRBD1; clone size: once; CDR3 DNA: TGTGCCAGCAGCTTAGGCACAGGACAGGCGGGGGAAGCTTTCTTT; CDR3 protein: CASSLGTGQAGEAFF
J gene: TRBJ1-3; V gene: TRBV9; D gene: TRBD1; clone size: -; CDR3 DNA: TGTGCCAGCAGCGCGGGACAGTTAACTGGAAACACCATATATTTT; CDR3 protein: CASSAGQLTGNTIYF
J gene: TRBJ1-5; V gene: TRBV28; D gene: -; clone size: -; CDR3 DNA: TGTGCCAGCACCTCTTCCAGCGGCAATCAGCCCCAGCATTTT; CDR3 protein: CASTSSSGNQPQHF
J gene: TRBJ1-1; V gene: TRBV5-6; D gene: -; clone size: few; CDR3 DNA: TGTGCCAGCAGCTTGCTGACGGGGTACACTGAAGCTTTCTTT; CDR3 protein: CASSLLTGYTEAFF
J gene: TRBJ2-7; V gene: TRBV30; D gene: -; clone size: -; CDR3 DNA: TGTGCCTGGAAAGGGCCCCTCGGGTACGAGCAGTACTTC; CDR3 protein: CAWKGPLGYEQYF
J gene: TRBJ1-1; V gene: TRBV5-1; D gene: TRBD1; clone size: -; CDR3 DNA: TGCGCCAGCAGCCCTCCCCCGGACAGGAAAAACACTGAAGCTTTCTTT; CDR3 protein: CASSPPPDRKNTEAFF
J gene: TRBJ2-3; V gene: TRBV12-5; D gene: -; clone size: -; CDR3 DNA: TGTGCTAGTGGTGATGTTGGAGGAGGAGATACGCAGTATTTT; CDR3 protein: CASGDVGGGDTQYF
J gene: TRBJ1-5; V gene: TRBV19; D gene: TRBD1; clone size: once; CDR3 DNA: TGTGCCAGTAGACCGACAGGGCTTGGTCAGCCCCAGCATTTT; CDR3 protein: CASRPTGLGQPQHF
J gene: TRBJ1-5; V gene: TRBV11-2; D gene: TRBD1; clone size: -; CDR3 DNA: TGTGCCAGCAGCTTAGGGACAGGGGGCAATCAGCCCCAGCATTTT; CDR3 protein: CASSLGTGGNQPQHF
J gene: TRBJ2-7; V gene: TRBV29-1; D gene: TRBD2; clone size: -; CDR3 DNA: TGCAGCGTTGAGGGACTAGCGGAGGGCAGCTACGAGCAGTACTTC; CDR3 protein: CSVEGLAEGSYEQYF